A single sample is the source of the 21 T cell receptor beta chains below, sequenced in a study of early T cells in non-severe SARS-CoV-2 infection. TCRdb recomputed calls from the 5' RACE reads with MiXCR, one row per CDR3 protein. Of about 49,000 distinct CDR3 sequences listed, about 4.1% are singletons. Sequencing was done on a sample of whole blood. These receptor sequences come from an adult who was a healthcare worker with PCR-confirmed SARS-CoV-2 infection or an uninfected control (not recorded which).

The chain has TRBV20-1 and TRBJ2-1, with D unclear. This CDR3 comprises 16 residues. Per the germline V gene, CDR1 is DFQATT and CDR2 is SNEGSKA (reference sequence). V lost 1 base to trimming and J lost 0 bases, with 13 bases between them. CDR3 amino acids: CSARVPAPSSYNEQFF. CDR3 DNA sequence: TGCAGTGCTAGAGTTCCAGCCCCAAGCTCCTACAATGAGCAGTTCTTC.

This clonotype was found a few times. In DNA, the CDR3 is TGTGCCAGCAGAAGCGGCCAAGAGACCCAGTACTTC. Protein sequence: CASRSGQETQYF. The V gene is TRBV7-8, the J gene TRBJ2-5; D possibly corresponds to TRBD2 (5 bases). Deletions cut 6 bases from V and 1 base from J, with 6 bases between. The CDR3 is 12 amino acids. Germline lookup yields CDR1 SGHVS and CDR2 FQNEAQ.

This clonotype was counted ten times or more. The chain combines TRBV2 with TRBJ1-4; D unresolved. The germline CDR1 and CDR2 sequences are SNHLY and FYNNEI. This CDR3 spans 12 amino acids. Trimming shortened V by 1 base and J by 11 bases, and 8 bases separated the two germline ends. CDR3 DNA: TGTGCCAGCAGTGAAGGTCCCCAGAAACTGTTTTTT. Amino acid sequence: CASSEGPQKLFF. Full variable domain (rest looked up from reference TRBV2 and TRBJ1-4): EPEVTQTPSHQVTQMGQEVILRCVPISNHLYFYWYRQILGQKVEFLVSFYNNEISEKSEIFDDQFSVERPDGSNFTLKIRSTKLEDSAMYFCASSEGPQKLFFGSGTQLSVL.

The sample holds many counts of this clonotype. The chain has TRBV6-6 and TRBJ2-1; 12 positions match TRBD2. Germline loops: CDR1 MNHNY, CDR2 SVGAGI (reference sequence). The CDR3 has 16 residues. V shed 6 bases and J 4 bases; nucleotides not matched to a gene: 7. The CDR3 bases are TGTGCCAGCAGAACCCCTACTAGCGGGGGGTACAATGAGCAGTTCTTC. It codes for CASRTPTSGGYNEQFF.

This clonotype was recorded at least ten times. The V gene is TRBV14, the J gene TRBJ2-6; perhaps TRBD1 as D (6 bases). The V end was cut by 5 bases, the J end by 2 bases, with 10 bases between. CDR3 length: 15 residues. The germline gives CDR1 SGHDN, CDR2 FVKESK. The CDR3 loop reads CASSVYRAGANVLTF. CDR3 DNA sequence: TGTGCCAGCAGCGTATACAGGGCTGGGGCCAACGTCCTGACTTTC.

CDR3: CASSLGWTGEAFF. In nucleotides, the CDR3 is TGTGCCAGCAGCTTAGGGTGGACAGGGGAAGCTTTCTTT. This rearrangement joins TRBV7-9 to TRBJ1-1; TRBD1 matches 8 bases. CDR3 size: 13 residues. The J segment lost 8 bases and the V segment lost 1 base, leaving 3 bases of the junction unmatched. Germline V gene sequence: CDR1 SEHNR, CDR2 FQNEAQ (reference sequence).

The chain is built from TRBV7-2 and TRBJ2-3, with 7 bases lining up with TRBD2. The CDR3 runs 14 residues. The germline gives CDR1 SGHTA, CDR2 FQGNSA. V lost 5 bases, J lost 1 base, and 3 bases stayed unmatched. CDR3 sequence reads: CASSTTSGTDTQYF. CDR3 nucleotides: TGTGCCAGCAGCACAACTAGCGGCACAGATACGCAGTATTTT. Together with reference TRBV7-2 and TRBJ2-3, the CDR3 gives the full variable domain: GAGVSQSPSNKVTEKGKDVELRCDPISGHTALYWYRQSLGQGLEFLIYFQGNSAPDKSGLPSDRFSAERTGGSVSTLTIQRTQQEDSAVYLCASSTTSGTDTQYFGPGTRLTVL.

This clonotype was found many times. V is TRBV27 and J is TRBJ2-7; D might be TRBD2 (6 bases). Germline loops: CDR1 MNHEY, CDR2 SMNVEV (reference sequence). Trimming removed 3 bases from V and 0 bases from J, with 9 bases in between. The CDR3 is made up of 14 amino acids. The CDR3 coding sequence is TGTGCCAGCAGTTTTGGGGGGAGCTCCTACGAGCAGTACTTC. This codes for CASSFGGSSYEQYF.

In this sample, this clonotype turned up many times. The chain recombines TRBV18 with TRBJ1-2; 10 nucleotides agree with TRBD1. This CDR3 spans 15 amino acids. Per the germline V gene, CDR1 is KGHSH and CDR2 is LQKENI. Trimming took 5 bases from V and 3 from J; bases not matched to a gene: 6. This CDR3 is CASSSTGGADYGYTF. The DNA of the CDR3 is TGTGCCAGCTCATCGACAGGGGGCGCGGACTATGGCTACACCTTC.

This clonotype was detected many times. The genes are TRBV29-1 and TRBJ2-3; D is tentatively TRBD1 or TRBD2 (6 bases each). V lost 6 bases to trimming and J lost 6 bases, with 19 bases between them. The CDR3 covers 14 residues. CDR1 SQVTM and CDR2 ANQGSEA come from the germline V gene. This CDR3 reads CSVPTGAQGDTQYF. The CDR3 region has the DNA TGCAGCGTGCCGACGGGGGCCCAAGGGGATACGCAGTATTTT.

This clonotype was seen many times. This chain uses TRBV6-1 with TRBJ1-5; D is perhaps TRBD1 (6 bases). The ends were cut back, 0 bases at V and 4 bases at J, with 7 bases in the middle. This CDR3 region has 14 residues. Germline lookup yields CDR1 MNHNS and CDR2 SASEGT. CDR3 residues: CASSEATGNQPQHF. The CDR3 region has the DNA TGTGCCAGCAGTGAAGCTACAGGGAATCAGCCCCAGCATTTT.

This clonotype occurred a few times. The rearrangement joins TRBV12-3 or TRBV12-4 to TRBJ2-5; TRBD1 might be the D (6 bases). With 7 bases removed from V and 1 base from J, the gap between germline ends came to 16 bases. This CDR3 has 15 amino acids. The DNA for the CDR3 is TGTGCCAGCAATCACAGGGTTAGGGGCCAAGAGACCCAGTACTTC. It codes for CASNHRVRGQETQYF.

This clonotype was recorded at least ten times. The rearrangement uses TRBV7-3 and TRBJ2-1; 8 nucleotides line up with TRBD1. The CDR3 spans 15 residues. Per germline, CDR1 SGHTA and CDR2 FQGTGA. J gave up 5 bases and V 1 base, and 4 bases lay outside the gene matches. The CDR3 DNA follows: TGTGCCAGCAGCTTAAGGCCCAGGGGGCACAATGAGCAGTTCTTC. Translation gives CASSLRPRGHNEQFF.

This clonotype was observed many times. As DNA, the CDR3 is TGTGCCAGCAGTGAAGCGGGCAGATCCTATGGCTACACCTTC. It yields the protein CASSEAGRSYGYTF. J is TRBJ1-2 and V is TRBV6-1, with no clear D. The ends were cut back, 0 bases at V and 4 bases at J, with 9 bases in the middle. CDR1 and CDR2 from the germline V gene are MNHNS and SASEGT. The CDR3 runs 14 residues.

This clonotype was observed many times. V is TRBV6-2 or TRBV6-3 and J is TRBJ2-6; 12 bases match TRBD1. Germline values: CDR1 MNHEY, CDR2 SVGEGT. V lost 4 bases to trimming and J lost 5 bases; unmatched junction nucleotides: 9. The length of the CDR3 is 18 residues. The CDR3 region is CASSSPPGQGARANVLTF. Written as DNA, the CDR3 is TGTGCCAGCAGTTCCCCCCCGGGACAGGGGGCGAGGGCCAACGTCCTGACTTTC.

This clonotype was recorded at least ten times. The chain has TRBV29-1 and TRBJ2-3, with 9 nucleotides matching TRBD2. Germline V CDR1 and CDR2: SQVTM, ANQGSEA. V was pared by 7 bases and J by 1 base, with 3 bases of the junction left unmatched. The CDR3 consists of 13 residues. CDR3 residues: CSARTSGTDTQYF. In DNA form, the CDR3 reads TGCAGCGCCCGGACTAGCGGCACAGATACGCAGTATTTT.

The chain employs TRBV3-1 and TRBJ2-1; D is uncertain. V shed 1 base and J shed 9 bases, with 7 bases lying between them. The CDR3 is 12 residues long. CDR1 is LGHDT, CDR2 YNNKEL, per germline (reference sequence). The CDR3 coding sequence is TGTGCCAGCAGCCAAGGGGGAATTGAGCAGTTCTTC. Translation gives CASSQGGIEQFF.

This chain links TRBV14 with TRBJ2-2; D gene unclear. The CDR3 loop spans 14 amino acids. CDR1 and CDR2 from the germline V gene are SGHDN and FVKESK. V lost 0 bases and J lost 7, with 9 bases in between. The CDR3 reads CASSQDQGIGELFF. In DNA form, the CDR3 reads TGTGCCAGCAGCCAAGATCAAGGGATCGGGGAGCTGTTTTTT.

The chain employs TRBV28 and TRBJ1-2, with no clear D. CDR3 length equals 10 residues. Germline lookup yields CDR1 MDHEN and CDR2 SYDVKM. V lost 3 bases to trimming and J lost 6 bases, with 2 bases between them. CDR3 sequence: CASSFDGYTF. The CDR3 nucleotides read TGTGCCAGCAGTTTCGATGGCTACACCTTC.

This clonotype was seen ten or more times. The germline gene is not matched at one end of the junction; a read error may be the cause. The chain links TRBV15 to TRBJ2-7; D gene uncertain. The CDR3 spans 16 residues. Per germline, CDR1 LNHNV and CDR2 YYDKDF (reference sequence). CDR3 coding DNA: TGTGCCACCAGCATGGTCGATGCCTCGGCACGATACGGGCAGTACTTC. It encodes CATSMVDASARYGQYF.

In DNA, the CDR3 is TGTGCCAGCAGCCATGACCCCGGGACAAGAACCGAGCAGTACTTC. It codes for CASSHDPGTRTEQYF. The gene calls are TRBV3-1 and TRBJ2-7; D may be TRBD1 (6 bases). V shed 3 bases and J shed 6 bases, with 18 bases lying between them. CDR1 is LGHDT and CDR2 is YNNKEL in the germline V gene (reference sequence). CDR3 length equals 15 residues.